This TCR beta chain originates from a study of cytomegalovirus exposure and HLA in healthy donors. Germline CDR1 and CDR2: MRHNA and SNTAGT. V was clipped by 6 bases and J by 2 bases; unmatched bases: 3. The CDR3 contains 15 residues. Study outcomes and limitations: In a later analysis, productive TCRs from donors in an Asian-associated ancestry cluster reportedly carried fewer N-insertions than the cohort mean.

Remarks on this clone: Its antigen remains unidentified.

60 Vbeta and 13 Jbeta primers were used in PCR. Generated by immunoSEQ multiplex PCR, the TCRdb table keeps only in-frame clones and is missing some. The sample features 70,000 or so clones, with about 2.9% in its top ten. Sequencing used PBMCs. V and J are TRBV6-4 and TRBJ2-5; TRBD2 agrees at 13 bases. This receptor was obtained from a man aged 40-49 years in good health and CMV-seronegative. The DNA of the CDR3 is TGTGCCAGCAGCCGGACTAGCGGGGGACAAGAGACCCAGTACTTC. Amino acid sequence: CASSRTSGGQETQYF.